What follows is one T cell receptor (beta chain) and its context. CDR1 is SGDLS and CDR2 is YYNGEE in the germline V gene. Trimming at V came to 3 bases and at J to 3 bases, leaving 12 bases not matched to a gene. The CDR3 covers 17 residues. The data were obtained in a study of blood T cell repertoires in COVID-19. Study summary: Collection of acute and convalescent COVID-19 samples took place in the United States, Italy and Spain.

Participants were aged 18 to 89 years from about two dozen US areas. The protocol was immunoSEQ multiplex PCR, while the TCRdb copy is restricted to in-frame clones and leaves out a portion. There are 180,000 or so clones in the sample; roughly 87% occur only once, and 2% to 2.5% lies in the top ten. The chain employs TRBV9 and TRBJ2-1, with 7 nucleotides matching TRBD1. Sequencing used PBMCs or T cells enriched from blood (not recorded which). The clonotype originates from a woman aged 40 to 50 with acute COVID-19. The CDR3 protein is CASSGPPVTGNYNEQFF. CDR3 DNA: TGTGCCAGCAGCGGACCTCCGGTGACAGGGAACTACAATGAGCAGTTCTTC.